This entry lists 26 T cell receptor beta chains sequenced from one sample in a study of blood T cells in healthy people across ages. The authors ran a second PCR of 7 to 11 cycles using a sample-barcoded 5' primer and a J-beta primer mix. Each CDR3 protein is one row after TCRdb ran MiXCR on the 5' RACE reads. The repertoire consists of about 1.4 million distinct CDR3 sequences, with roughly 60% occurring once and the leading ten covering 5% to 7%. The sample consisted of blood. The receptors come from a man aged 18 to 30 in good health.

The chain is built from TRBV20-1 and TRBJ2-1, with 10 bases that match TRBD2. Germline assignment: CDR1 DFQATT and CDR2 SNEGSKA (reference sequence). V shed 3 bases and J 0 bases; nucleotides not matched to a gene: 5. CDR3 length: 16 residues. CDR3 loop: CSARGTSDFSYNEQFF. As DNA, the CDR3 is TGCAGTGCTAGGGGGACTAGCGACTTCTCCTACAATGAGCAGTTCTTC.

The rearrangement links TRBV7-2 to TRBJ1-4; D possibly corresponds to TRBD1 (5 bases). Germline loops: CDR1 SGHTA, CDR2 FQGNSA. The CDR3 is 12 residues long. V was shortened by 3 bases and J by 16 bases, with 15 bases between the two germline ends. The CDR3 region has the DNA TGTGCCAGCAGCTTGAACGGGGACCTATGGTTTTTT. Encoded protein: CASSLNGDLWFF.

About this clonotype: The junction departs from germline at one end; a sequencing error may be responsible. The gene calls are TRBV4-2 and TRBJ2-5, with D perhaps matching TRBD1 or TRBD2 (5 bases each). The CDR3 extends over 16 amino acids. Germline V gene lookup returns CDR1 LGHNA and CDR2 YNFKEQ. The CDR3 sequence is CASSPELGTSQQTQYF. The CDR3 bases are TGTGCCAGCAGCCCAGAGCTTGGGACCAGCCAACAGACCCAGTACTTC.

The CDR3 nucleotides are TGTGCCAGCAGTAGCACAGGGGGCGCGAATGAAAAACTGTTTTTT. Protein product: CASSSTGGANEKLFF. The rearrangement joins TRBV12-3 or TRBV12-4 to TRBJ1-4; 9 nucleotides line up with TRBD1. The CDR3 has 15 amino acids. The ends lost 5 bases at V and 5 bases at J; junction bases unmatched: 6.

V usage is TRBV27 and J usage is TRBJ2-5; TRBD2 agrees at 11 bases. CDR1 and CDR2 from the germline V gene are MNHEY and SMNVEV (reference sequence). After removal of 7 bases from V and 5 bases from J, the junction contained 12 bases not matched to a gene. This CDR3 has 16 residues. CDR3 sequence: CASIIPLAGGKETQYF. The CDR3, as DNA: TGTGCCAGCATCATACCCCTAGCGGGGGGAAAGGAGACCCAGTACTTC.

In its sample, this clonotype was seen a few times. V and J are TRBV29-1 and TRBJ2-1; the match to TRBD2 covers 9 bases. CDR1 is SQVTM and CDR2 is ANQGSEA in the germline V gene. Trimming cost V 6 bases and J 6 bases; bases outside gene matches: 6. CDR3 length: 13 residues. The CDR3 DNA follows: TGCAGCGTCCCGGGACTAGCTAGCAATGAGCAGTTCTTC. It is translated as CSVPGLASNEQFF.

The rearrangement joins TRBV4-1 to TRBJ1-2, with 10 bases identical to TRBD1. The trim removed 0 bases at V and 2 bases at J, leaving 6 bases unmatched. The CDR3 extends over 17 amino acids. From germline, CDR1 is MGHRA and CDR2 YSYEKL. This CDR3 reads CASSQEGQGIPNYGYTF. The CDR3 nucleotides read TGCGCCAGCAGCCAAGAGGGACAGGGGATTCCAAACTATGGCTACACCTTC.

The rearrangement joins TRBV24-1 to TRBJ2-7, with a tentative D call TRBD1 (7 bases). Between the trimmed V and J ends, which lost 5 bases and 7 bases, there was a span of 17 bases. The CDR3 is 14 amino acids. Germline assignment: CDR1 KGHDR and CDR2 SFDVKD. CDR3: CATSAGGFYVEQYF. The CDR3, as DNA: TGTGCCACCAGTGCAGGGGGGTTCTACGTTGAGCAGTACTTC.

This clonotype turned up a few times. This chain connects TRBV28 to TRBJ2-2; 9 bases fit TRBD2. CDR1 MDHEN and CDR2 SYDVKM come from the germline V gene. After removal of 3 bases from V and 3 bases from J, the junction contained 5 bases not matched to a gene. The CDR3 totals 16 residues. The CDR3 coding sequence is TGTGCCAGCAGTTTCGGGGCTAGCGGGGACACCGGGGAGCTGTTTTTT. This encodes CASSFGASGDTGELFF.

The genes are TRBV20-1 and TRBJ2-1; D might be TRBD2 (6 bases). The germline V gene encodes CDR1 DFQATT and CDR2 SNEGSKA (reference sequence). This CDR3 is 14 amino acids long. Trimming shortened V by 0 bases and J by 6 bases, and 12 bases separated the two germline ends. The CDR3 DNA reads TGCAGTGCTAGAGAGGCGGGACCCCCCAATGAGCAGTTCTTC. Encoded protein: CSAREAGPPNEQFF.

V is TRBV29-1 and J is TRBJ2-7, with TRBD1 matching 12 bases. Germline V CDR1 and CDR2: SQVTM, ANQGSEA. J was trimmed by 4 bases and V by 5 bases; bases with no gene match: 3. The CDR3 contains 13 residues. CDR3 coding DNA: TGCAGCGTTTCGGGACAGGGGGCATACGAGCAGTACTTC. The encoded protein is CSVSGQGAYEQYF.

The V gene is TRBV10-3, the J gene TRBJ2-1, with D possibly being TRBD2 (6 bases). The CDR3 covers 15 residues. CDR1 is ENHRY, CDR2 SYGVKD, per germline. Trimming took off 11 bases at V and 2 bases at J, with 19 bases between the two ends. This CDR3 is CADITRGRPYNEQFF. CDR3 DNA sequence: TGTGCCGACATCACCCGTGGGAGGCCCTACAATGAGCAGTTCTTC.

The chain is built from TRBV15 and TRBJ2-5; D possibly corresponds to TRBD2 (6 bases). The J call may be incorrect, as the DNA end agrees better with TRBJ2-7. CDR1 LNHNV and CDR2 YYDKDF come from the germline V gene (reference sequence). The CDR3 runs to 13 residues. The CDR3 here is CATSGDRIHEQYF. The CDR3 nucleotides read TGTGCCACGTCGGGAGACAGAATCCACGAGCAGTACTTC.

CDR3 bases: TGCGCCAGCAGCACCCCCTGGAGGAGCTCCTACAATGAGCAGTTCTTC. Protein product: CASSTPWRSSYNEQFF. This chain connects TRBV4-1 to TRBJ2-1, with D perhaps matching TRBD2 (5 bases). From germline, CDR1 is MGHRA and CDR2 YSYEKL. The CDR3 length is 16 residues. V gave up 5 bases and J gave up 0 bases, with 14 bases separating them.

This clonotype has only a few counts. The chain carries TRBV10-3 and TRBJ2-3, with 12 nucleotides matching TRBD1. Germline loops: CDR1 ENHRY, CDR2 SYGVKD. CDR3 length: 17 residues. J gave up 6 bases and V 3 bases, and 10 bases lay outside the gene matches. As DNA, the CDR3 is TGTGCCATCAGTGAAACCGCCGGGACAGGGGGCTGGGATACGCAGTATTTT. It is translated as CAISETAGTGGWDTQYF.

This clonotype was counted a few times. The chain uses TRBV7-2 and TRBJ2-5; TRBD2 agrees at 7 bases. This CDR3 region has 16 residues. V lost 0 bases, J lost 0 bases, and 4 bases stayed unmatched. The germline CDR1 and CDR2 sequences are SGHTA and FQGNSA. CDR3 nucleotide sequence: TGTGCCAGCAGCTTAGCGCCTAGCGGAAACCAAGAGACCCAGTACTTC. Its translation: CASSLAPSGNQETQYF.

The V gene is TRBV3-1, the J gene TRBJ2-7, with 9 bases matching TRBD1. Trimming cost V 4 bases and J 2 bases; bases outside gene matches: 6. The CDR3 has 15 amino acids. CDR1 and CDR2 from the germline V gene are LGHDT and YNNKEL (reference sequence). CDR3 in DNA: TGTGCCAGCAGCCTCCAGACAGGGGGGACCTACGAGCAGTACTTC. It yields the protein CASSLQTGGTYEQYF.

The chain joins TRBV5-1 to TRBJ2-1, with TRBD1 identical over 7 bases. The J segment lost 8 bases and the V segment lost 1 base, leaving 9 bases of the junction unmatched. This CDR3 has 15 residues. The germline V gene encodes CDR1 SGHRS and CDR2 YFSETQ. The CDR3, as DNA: TGCGCCAGCAGCTTGTCAGGGGGTGGGCCGGATGAGCAGTTCTTC. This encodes CASSLSGGGPDEQFF.

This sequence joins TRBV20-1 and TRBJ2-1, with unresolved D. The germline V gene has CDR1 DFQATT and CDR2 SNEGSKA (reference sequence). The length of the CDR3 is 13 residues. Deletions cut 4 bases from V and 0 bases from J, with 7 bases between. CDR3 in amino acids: CSAMGFSYNEQFF. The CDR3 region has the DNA TGCAGTGCTATGGGCTTCTCCTACAATGAGCAGTTCTTC.

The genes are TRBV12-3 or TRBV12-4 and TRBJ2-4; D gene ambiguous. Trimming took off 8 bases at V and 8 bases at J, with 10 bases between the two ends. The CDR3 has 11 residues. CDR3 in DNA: TGTGCCAGCGCCCTAAGGGACATTCAGTACTTC. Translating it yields CASALRDIQYF.

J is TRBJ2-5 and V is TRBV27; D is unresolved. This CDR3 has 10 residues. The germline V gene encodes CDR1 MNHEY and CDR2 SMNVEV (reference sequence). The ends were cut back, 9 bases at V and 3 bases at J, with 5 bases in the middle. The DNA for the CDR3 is TGTGCCAGTTTTAAAGAGACCCAGTACTTC. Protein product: CASFKETQYF.

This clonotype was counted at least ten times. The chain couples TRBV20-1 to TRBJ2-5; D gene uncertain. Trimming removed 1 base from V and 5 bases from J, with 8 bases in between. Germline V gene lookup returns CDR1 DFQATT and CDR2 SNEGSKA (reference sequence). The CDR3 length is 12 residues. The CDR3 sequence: CSARAEWETQYF. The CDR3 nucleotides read TGCAGTGCTAGAGCGGAGTGGGAGACCCAGTACTTC.

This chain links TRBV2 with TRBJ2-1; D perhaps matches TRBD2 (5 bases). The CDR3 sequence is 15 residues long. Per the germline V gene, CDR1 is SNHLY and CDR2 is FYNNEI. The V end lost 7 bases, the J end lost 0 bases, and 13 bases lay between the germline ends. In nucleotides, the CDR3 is TGTGCCAGCATAACCGGACTGAGCTCCTACAATGAGCAGTTCTTC. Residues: CASITGLSSYNEQFF.

CDR3 residues: CSAGTAVRTDTQYF. CDR3 in DNA: TGCAGTGCTGGGACTGCCGTTCGCACAGATACGCAGTATTTT. The chain combines TRBV20-1 with TRBJ2-3, with TRBD2 as a possible D gene (6 bases). The ends were cut back, 5 bases at V and 1 base at J, with 13 bases in the middle. The CDR3 is 14 amino acids. Germline values: CDR1 DFQATT, CDR2 SNEGSKA (reference sequence).

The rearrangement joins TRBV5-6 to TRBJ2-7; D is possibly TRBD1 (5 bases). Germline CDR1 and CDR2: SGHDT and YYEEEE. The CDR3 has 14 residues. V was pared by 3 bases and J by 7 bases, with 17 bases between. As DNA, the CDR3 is TGTGCCAGCAGCTCCCCGACAGAGCCCCTGGAGCAGTACTTC. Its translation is CASSSPTEPLEQYF. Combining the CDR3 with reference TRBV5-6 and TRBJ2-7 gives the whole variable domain DAGVTQSPTHLIKTRGQQVTLRCSPKSGHDTVSWYQQALGQGPQFIFQYYEEEERQRGNFPDRFSGHQFPNYSSELNVNALLLGDSALYLCASSSPTEPLEQYFGPGTRLTVT.

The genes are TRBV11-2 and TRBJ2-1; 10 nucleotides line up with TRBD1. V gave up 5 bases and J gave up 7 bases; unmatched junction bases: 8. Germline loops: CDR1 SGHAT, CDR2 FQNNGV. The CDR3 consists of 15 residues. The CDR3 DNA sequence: TGTGCCAGCAGCCCAGGGACAGGGGATTGGAATGAGCAGTTCTTC. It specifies CASSPGTGDWNEQFF.